This TCR beta chain originates from a study of blood T cell repertoires in COVID-19. Method: immunoSEQ multiplex PCR; TCRdb's copy keeps in-frame clones and lacks some. The sample shows about 290,000 clones, nearly 90% of them seen only once. This CDR3 has 16 residues. V was clipped by 6 bases and J by 1 base, with 15 bases between them. Germline-derived CDR1 and CDR2 are SGHTA and FQGNSA. This chain uses TRBV7-2 with TRBJ2-2, with D perhaps matching TRBD1 (6 bases). The sequenced sample consisted of peripheral blood. The TCR sequence derives from a woman younger than 45 with COVID-19, enrolled during active disease. The CDR3: CASSFQGPENTGELFF. In nucleotides, the CDR3 is TGTGCCAGCAGTTTTCAGGGGCCTGAGAACACCGGGGAGCTGTTTTTT.